This entry lists 16 T cell receptor beta chains sequenced from one sample in a study of blood T cells in healthy people across ages. The second PCR ran about 6 to 12 cycles with a sample-barcoded 5' primer and J-beta primers. One entry per CDR3 protein, called by TCRdb with MiXCR from the 5' RACE reads. Here the sample spans about 1.8 million distinct CDR3 sequences, around half being singletons. The specimen sequenced was blood. These receptors all come from a woman between 40 and 55 years old in good health.

This clonotype was counted between two and nine times. This rearrangement joins TRBV27 to TRBJ2-7; TRBD2 is a possible D gene (5 bases). In germline, CDR1 is MNHEY, CDR2 SMNVEV (reference sequence). V was shortened by 6 bases and J by 5 bases, with 14 bases between the two germline ends. The CDR3 is 13 residues long. The CDR3 DNA reads TGTGCCAGCAGGCCCAGAGGGATTCACGAGCAGTACTTC. Translated, it gives CASRPRGIHEQYF.

This clonotype has more than one count but fewer than ten. The CDR3 DNA sequence: TGCAGTGCATTCCGGGACAGGGGATACGAGCAGTACTTC. Residues: CSAFRDRGYEQYF. This chain joins TRBV20-1 and TRBJ2-7; 10 nucleotides agree with TRBD1. Germline lookup yields CDR1 DFQATT and CDR2 SNEGSKA (reference sequence). The CDR3 has 13 residues. V shed 6 bases and J 4 bases; nucleotides not matched to a gene: 6.

A remark on this clonotype: This could be a read error, since a much larger clone is one nucleotide away. The chain carries TRBV7-2 and TRBJ2-7; D may match TRBD1 or TRBD2 (5 bases each). Trimming stripped 5 bases from V and 0 bases from J, with 17 bases between. The germline gives CDR1 SGHTA, CDR2 FQGNSA. The CDR3 runs 16 residues. The CDR3: CASSHSGTMSSYEQYF. The CDR3 DNA reads TGTGCCAGCAGCCACTCCGGGACGATGAGCTCCTACGAGCAGTACTTC.

The rearrangement links TRBV28 to TRBJ2-7; either TRBD1 or TRBD2 may fit D (6 bases each). V lost 7 bases, J lost 2 bases, and 15 bases lay in between. The CDR3 is 14 residues long. Germline V gene data show CDR1 as MDHEN and CDR2 as SYDVKM. CDR3 region: CASTKGGSAYEQYF. CDR3 nucleotide sequence: TGTGCCAGCACCAAAGGGGGGTCCGCCTACGAGCAGTACTTC.

V gene TRBV11-2 combines with J gene TRBJ2-7; 9 nucleotides match TRBD1. Per the germline V gene, CDR1 is SGHAT and CDR2 is FQNNGV. J was trimmed by 1 base and V by 5 bases; bases with no gene match: 6. The CDR3 is 15 residues long. CDR3 sequence: CASSTGTGLSYEQYF. The CDR3 region has the DNA TGTGCCAGCAGCACTGGGACAGGGCTTTCCTACGAGCAGTACTTC.

This chain links TRBV28 with TRBJ2-1, with 9 bases that match TRBD2. The CDR3 length is 15 residues. Germline V lookup: CDR1 MDHEN, CDR2 SYDVKM. V shed 7 bases, J shed 3 bases, and the junction held 7 bases outside the gene matches. CDR3 sequence reads: CASKLLAGNYNEQFF. DNA for the CDR3: TGTGCCAGCAAACTTCTAGCGGGGAACTACAATGAGCAGTTCTTC.

This clonotype has more than one count but fewer than ten. The V call is TRBV20-1, the J call TRBJ2-7; D is perhaps TRBD1 (6 bases). TRBJ2-5 explains the end of the DNA better; the J call may be wrong. The germline V gene has CDR1 DFQATT and CDR2 SNEGSKA (reference sequence). The CDR3 loop spans 12 amino acids. The CDR3 sequence: CSGSQGLETQYF. CDR3 nucleotide sequence: TGCAGTGGCTCGCAGGGGCTAGAGACCCAGTACTTC.

The V gene is TRBV20-1, the J gene TRBJ1-1, with 8 positions matching TRBD1. Trimming cost V 2 bases and J 2 bases; bases outside gene matches: 10. The CDR3 loop spans 16 amino acids. CDR1 DFQATT and CDR2 SNEGSKA come from the germline V gene (reference sequence). CDR3 loop: CSARFALDRENTEAFF. In DNA form, the CDR3 reads TGCAGTGCTAGATTCGCCCTGGACAGGGAAAACACTGAAGCTTTCTTT.

The rearrangement uses TRBV20-1 and TRBJ1-2; no clear D gene. V was cut by 6 bases and J by 8 bases, with 16 bases left in between. CDR1 and CDR2 from the germline V gene are DFQATT and SNEGSKA (reference sequence). The CDR3 is made up of 12 amino acids. CDR3 amino acids: CSASQLAKGYTF. The DNA of the CDR3 is TGCAGTGCGTCTCAATTGGCGAAGGGCTACACCTTC.

CDR3 amino acids: CASSEPGQGRYEQYF. CDR3 DNA sequence: TGTGCCAGCAGCGAGCCGGGACAGGGGCGATACGAGCAGTACTTC. The chain combines TRBV28 with TRBJ2-7; the match to TRBD1 covers 10 bases. Trimming cost V 6 bases and J 4 bases; bases outside gene matches: 9. The CDR3 runs to 15 residues. Germline V gives CDR1 MDHEN, CDR2 SYDVKM.

This clonotype turned up a few times. In nucleotides, the CDR3 is TGTGCCAGCAGCAGCGAAAGGTCCGGGGTCTACGAGCAGTACTTC. The encoded protein is CASSSERSGVYEQYF. The chain has TRBV7-9 and TRBJ2-7; D might be TRBD2 (5 bases). Trimming removed 5 bases from V and 3 bases from J, with 17 bases in between. This CDR3 comprises 15 residues. From germline, CDR1 is SEHNR and CDR2 FQNEAQ (reference sequence).

The chain has TRBV6-4 and TRBJ2-1; weak D call: TRBD2 (5 bases). The CDR3 sequence is 16 residues long. Germline V CDR1 and CDR2: MRHNA, SNTAGT. The V gene lost 6 bases and the J gene lost 0 bases, with 15 bases spanning the gap. CDR3: CASSSRPGSSYNEQFF. In nucleotides, the CDR3 is TGTGCCAGCAGCTCCCGGCCGGGGAGCTCCTACAATGAGCAGTTCTTC.

The chain links TRBV20-1 to TRBJ2-3; 7 nucleotides align to TRBD2. Germline CDR1 is DFQATT and CDR2 is SNEGSKA (reference sequence). The CDR3 extends over 14 amino acids. Trimming at V came to 6 bases and at J to 5 bases, leaving 11 bases not matched to a gene. The chain's CDR3 is CSAPSGGGRDTQYF. The DNA of the CDR3 is TGCAGTGCCCCCTCGGGCGGGGGACGAGATACGCAGTATTTT.

The chain has TRBV6-2 or TRBV6-3 and TRBJ2-3; D may match TRBD1 or TRBD2 (5 bases each). The CDR3 spans 18 residues. Trimming shortened V by 2 bases and J by 0 bases, and 18 bases separated the two germline ends. Germline V lookup: CDR1 MNHEY, CDR2 SVGEGT. Written as DNA, the CDR3 is TGTGCCAGCAGTTACCGTCTCGAGGGACGACCTAGCACAGATACGCAGTATTTT. Protein product: CASSYRLEGRPSTDTQYF.

Written as DNA, the CDR3 is TGCGCCAGCAGCTTGCCCCGACAGAGTAGGTCCACACGGTCAGATACGCAGTATTTT. This sequence encodes CASSLPRQSRSTRSDTQYF. This chain links TRBV5-1 with TRBJ2-3; perhaps TRBD1 as D (5 bases). The CDR3 loop spans 19 amino acids. V was clipped by 1 base and J by 4 bases, with 25 bases between them. From germline, CDR1 is SGHRS and CDR2 YFSETQ.

The chain links TRBV20-1 to TRBJ2-3; 12 bases line up with TRBD2. Germline CDR1 reads DFQATT; CDR2 reads SNEGSKA (reference sequence). Unmatched junction bases numbered 9, after V lost 2 bases and J lost 6 bases. The CDR3 extends over 16 amino acids. This CDR3 reads CSARLAGGVRYDTQYF. DNA for the CDR3: TGCAGTGCTAGACTAGCGGGGGGGGTTCGGTACGATACGCAGTATTTT.